Sequencing of this TCR beta chain was carried out in a study of blood T cell repertoires in COVID-19. Study overall: In each case, the material was cDNA or gDNA derived from T cells, B-cell-depleted T cells, or PBMCs.

CDR1 and CDR2 (germline): SNHLY, FYNNEI. The V and J ends lost 8 bases and 5 bases, in that order; junction bases with no gene match: 15. This CDR3 has 16 amino acids. This clone was seen a single time. In the source study's methods: It was from reference gene primer amplification that nucleated cell counts were estimated. This table comes from immunoSEQ multiplex PCR, and its TCRdb copy is limited to in-frame clones, with some not included. Clonal size and the V and J genes are those of that table, whereas D and trimming came from the DNA. Of tens of thousands of clones in the sample, 91% were seen once.

The sample was peripheral blood. The chain carries TRBV2 and TRBJ2-7; TRBD1 matches at 10 bases. The sequence was collected from a human donor in a cohort sampled during active COVID-19. CDR3 loop: CASGHRDRGFPHEQYF. The CDR3 DNA is TGTGCCAGCGGTCACCGGGACAGGGGTTTTCCCCACGAGCAGTACTTC.